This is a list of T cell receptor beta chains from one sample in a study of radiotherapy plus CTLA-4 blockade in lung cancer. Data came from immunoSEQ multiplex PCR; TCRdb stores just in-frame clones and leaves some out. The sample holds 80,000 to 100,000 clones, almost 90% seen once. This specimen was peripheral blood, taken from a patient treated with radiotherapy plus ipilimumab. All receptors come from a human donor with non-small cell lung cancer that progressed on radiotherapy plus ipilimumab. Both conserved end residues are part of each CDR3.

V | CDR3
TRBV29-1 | CSVVGGGTYNEQFF
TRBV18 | CASSPLRGLSGANVLTF
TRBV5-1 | CASSPGTGSYGYTF
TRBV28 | CASSFSYEQYF
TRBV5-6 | CASKRLGLQVRNYGYTF
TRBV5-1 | CASSLAGTGFDTQYF
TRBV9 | CASSVVATGGLGSGANVLTF
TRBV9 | CASSVAPGAGDYGYTF
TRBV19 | CATRDRGNHYEQYF
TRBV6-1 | CASRPGTFFYEQYF
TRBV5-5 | CASSLEQMNTEAFF
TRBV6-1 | CASSPLAEPRYEQYF
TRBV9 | CASSPRVADSYNEQFF
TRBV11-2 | CASSLVSGQGGDTQYF
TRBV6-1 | CASKTLARLGQYF
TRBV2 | CASSPGQSSNQPQHF
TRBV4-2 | CASSQVTGRGETQYF
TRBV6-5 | CASSYGTEAFF
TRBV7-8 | CASSFRSSGSSLEQYF
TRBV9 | CASSVVVAGEDTQYF
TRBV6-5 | CASRSGPGNTIYF
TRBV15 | CATSEWESHNEQFF
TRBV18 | CASSQTTGSKNIQYF
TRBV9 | CASSPRHAYNEQFF
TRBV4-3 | CASSHEAGDIFNEQFF
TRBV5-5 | CASSWRAGDTQYF
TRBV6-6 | CASSYPHSSATYEQYF
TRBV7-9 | CATGTSGMGETQYF
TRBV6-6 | CASTPPGLATQETQYF
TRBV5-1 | CASSLLPPERDEKLFF
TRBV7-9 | CASRPLGDPRTLEAFF
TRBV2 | CASSANTIYF
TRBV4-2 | CASSQDPDRKQYF
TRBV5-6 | CASSLRDGTQYF
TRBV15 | CATSRDLTPPVAGETEQFF
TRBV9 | CASSVAGTSEYEQYF
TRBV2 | CASTSRPYNEQFF
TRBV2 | CASSRDRTNQPQHF
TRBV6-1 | CASRSSGQGSAAFF
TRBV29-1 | CSAGEYYEQYF
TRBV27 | CASSWGLAGDFSTDTQYF
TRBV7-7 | CASSLAGTSAQYF
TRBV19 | CASSPPGGSSLGETQYF
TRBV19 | CASSSGAGFGEQFF
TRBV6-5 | CASTPGGGTEAFF
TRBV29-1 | CSVADADTQYF
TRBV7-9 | CASSLAAREQFF
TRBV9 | CASSVLGENEQFF
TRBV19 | CASSIDRGGRAVSGANVLTF
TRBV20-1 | CSLRGGETQYF
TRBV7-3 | CASSLGRDGYEQYF
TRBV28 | CASSLLQGAIEKLFF
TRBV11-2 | CASSLRGGRVGSYNEQFF
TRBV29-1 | CSVDGTSGRNEQYF
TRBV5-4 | CASRPGLAGQETQYF
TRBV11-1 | CASRRDQETQYF
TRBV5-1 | CASSLLESRGEQYF
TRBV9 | CASSNSGSSYNEQFF
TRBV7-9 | CASSHTTPGTEAFF